One and the same sample provided the 3 T cell receptor beta chains below, sequenced in a study of T cell changes during pregnancy in multiple sclerosis. Repertoires were generated with immunoSEQ multiplex PCR, while TCRdb's copy carries only in-frame clones and drops some. Seen here are roughly 41,000 clones, roughly 94% observed once, and the top ten hold less than 2%. The starting material was peripheral blood, obtained in the third trimester of pregnancy. The receptors were sampled from a female donor with multiple sclerosis, enrolled in a pregnancy study.

The rearrangement links TRBV11-3 to TRBJ2-3, with a tentative D call TRBD1 (7 bases). This CDR3 region has 14 residues. Trimming left V 3 bases short and J 3 bases short, with 10 bases between. Germline lookup yields CDR1 SGHNT and CDR2 YENEEA. CDR3 protein: CASSFRGETDTQYF. In nucleotides, the CDR3 is TGTGCCAGCAGCTTCAGGGGGGAGACAGATACGCAGTATTTT.

This chain connects TRBV18 to TRBJ2-4, with TRBD1 matching 9 bases. Germline lookup yields CDR1 KGHSH and CDR2 LQKENI. The CDR3 covers 15 residues. V trimming: 3 bases; J trimming: 7 bases; junction bases outside the gene matches: 7. CDR3 sequence (DNA): TGTGCCAGCTCACCCCTGGGGACAGGGAGGAACATTCAGTACTTC. Its translation: CASSPLGTGRNIQYF.

This clone has a single count. The V gene is TRBV9, the J gene TRBJ1-3, with D hard to call. The germline V gene has CDR1 SGDLS and CDR2 YYNGEE. This CDR3 is 15 amino acids long. The V end was cut by 0 bases, the J end by 0 bases, with 7 bases between. CDR3 sequence reads: CASSVETLSGNTIYF. CDR3 coding DNA: TGTGCCAGCAGCGTAGAGACTCTCTCTGGAAACACCATATATTTT.